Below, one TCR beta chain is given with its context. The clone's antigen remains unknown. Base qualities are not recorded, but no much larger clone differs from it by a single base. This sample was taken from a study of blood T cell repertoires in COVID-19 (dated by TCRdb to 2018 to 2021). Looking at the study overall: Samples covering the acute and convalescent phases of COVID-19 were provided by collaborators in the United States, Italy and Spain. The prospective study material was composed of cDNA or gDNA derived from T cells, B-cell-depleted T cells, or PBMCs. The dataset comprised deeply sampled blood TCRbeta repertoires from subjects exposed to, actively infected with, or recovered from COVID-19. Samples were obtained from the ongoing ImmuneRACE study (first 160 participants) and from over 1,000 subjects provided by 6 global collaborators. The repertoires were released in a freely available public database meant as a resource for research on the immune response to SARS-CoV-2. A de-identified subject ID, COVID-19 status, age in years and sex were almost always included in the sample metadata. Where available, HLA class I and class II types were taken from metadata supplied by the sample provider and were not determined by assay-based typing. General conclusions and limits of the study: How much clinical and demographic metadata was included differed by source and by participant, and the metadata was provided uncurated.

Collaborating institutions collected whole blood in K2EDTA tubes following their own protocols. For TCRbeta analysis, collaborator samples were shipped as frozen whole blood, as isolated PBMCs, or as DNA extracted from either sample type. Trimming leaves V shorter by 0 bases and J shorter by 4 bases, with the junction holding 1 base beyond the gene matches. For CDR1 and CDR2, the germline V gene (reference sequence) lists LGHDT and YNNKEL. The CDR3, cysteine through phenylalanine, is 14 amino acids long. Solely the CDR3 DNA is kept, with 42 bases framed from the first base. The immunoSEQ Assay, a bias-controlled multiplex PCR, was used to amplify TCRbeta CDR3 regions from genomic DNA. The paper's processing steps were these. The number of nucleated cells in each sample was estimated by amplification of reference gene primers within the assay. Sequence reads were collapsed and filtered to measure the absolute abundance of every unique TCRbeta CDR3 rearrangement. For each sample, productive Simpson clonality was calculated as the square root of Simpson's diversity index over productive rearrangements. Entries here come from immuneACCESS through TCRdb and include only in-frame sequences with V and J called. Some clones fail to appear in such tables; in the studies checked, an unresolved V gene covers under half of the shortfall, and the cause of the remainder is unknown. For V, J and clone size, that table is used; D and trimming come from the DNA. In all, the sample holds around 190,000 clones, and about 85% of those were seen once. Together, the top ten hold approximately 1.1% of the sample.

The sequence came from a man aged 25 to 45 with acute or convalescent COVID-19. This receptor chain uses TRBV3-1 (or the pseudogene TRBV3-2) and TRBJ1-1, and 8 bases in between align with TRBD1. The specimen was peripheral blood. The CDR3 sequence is CASSQETGGTEAFF. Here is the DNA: TGTGCCAGCAGCCAAGAAACAGGGGGCACTGAAGCTTTCTTT.